This T cell receptor (beta chain) stems from a study of blood T cell repertoires in COVID-19 (dated by TCRdb to 2018 to 2021). About the investigation overall: Samples covering the acute and convalescent phases of COVID-19 were provided by collaborators in the United States, Italy and Spain. The material from the prospective study consisted of cDNA or gDNA derived from T cells, B-cell-depleted T cells, or PBMCs. Subjects who had been exposed to COVID-19, were actively infected with it, or had recovered from it provided the deeply sampled blood TCRbeta repertoires that made up the dataset. The repertoires were made available in a free public database intended to serve as a resource for research on the immune response to SARS-CoV-2. The samples were drawn from the first 160 participants of the ongoing ImmuneRACE study and from more than 1,000 subjects provided by 6 global collaborators. Sample metadata almost always included a de-identified subject ID, COVID-19 status, age in years and sex. Where available, HLA class I and class II types were taken from metadata supplied by the sample provider and were not determined by assay-based typing.

TCRbeta CDR3 regions were amplified from genomic DNA by means of the immunoSEQ Assay, a bias-controlled multiplex PCR. Per the source publication's procedure: The number of nucleated cells in each sample was estimated from the amplification of reference gene primers within the assay. Sequence reads were collapsed and filtered to measure the absolute abundance of every unique TCRbeta CDR3 rearrangement. For each sample, productive Simpson clonality was calculated as the square root of Simpson's diversity index across productive rearrangements. This is the immuneACCESS table as TCRdb keeps it, with only in-frame sequences that have V and J called. A part of the clones is gone; compared with another copy, unresolved V genes explain less than half, and the rest is unexplained. V, J and clone size derive from that table, while D and trimming were established from the DNA sequence. Recorded for this sample are 250,000 or so clones; about 86% of them occurred a single time. The ten largest clones represent around 5.9% of the sample.

As to this clone: Its antigen remains undetermined. No base-level quality is on record; no much larger clone is a single base apart.

V sheds 1 base and J sheds 12 bases, leaving 11 bases between their ends. Taken from cysteine to phenylalanine, the CDR3 has 12 residues. The entry retains the CDR3 DNA only, 36 bases that are in frame from base 1. The germline V gene provides CDR1 SGHDT and CDR2 YYEEEE. Each collaborating institution followed its own protocols to collect whole blood in K2EDTA tubes. Collaborator samples were shipped for TCRbeta analysis as frozen whole blood, isolated PBMCs, or DNA extracted from either sample type. General conclusions and limits of the study: The amount of clinical and demographic metadata varied by source and participant and was provided uncurated.

Sequenced sample: peripheral blood. The V and J segments used are TRBV5-6 and TRBJ2-1; TRBD2 is perhaps the D gene, given 5 matching bases. This receptor was obtained from a man aged 55 to 70 with acute or convalescent COVID-19. The CDR3 in this case is CASSLRGYGQFF. The nucleotide sequence is given as TGTGCCAGCAGCTTGCGGGGATATGGGCAGTTCTTC.